This T cell receptor beta chain was captured in a study of T cells in Graves' hyperthyroidism and ophthalmopathy. Study-level results: Appearing also in blood were most of the thyroid clonotypes expanded above 0.001.

The CDR3 has 14 amino acids. Per the germline V gene, CDR1 is SGHRS and CDR2 is YFSETQ. The V and J ends lost 4 bases and 5 bases, in that order; junction bases with no gene match: 6. This clonotype was seen repeatedly, ten times or more. The target antigen is unknown. For ophthalmopathy patients, the Clinical Activity Score was at least 3 and the NOSPECS grade at least 4; duration was under 3 months. Fresh peripheral blood, approximately 9.1 ml, was the source of the PBMCs. Authors of the study amplified TCR beta CDR3 regions from RNA transcripts. Primed by the HTBI set, a first-round RT-PCR was run on the TCR CDR3. MiXCR, run by TCRdb on the multiplex PCR reads, gives a single entry per CDR3 protein. The data show 500,000 or so distinct CDR3 sequences, more than 15% seen once.

The rearrangement links TRBV5-1 to TRBJ2-3; 8 bases are shared with TRBD2. Specimen: blood. The source is a woman aged 30 to 39 with Graves' ophthalmopathy. The CDR3 reads CASSPGTRQDTQYF. CDR3 DNA sequence: TGCGCCAGCAGCCCCGGGACTAGGCAAGATACGCAGTATTTT.